This T cell receptor (beta chain) was profiled in a study of CD8 T cells in ankylosing spondylitis (dated 2017 in TCRdb). About the investigation overall: To find TCR variants linked to disease, the study profiled T cell receptor beta repertoires in ankylosing spondylitis patients and healthy donors. Peripheral blood samples were taken, and synovial fluid was additionally collected from ankylosing spondylitis patients. In total, the full study cohort was made up of 108 healthy donors and 25 ankylosing spondylitis patients. Overall study outcomes, separate from this receptor: Some of the motif variants had been reported before in the synovial fluid and blood of reactive arthritis patients, a finding that suggests common disease-initiation mechanisms. Significant enrichment of the disease-linked clones was reported in matched synovial fluid samples from ankylosing spondylitis patients. Blood from ankylosing spondylitis patients appeared to be characterized by a TCR beta motif composed of about 8 highly homologous amino acid variants. In peripheral blood, the disease-linked clones were found at relatively low frequencies and had a CD8+ phenotype.

The sequencer listed for this sample is Illumina HiSeq 2500. Quantitative 5'-RACE with molecular barcodes was used to prepare TCR beta libraries. On the authors' methods: A new computational method based on a probabilistic model of VDJ rearrangement was used to identify disease-linked TCR variants. Clones were called with MiXCR by TCRdb after fastp trimmed the public reads at Q25, and only in-frame beta chains were retained. Each record represents a unique CDR3 protein, reported with the most common genes and DNA among its rows. The V and J calls were not made by the authors but by TCRdb's processing. Present in this sample are more than 400,000 distinct CDR3 sequences, 5.3% of which were seen just once. The ten largest clones add up to roughly 3.5% of the sample. Many counts were recorded for this clonotype. The antigen it recognizes is unknown. It has no much larger one-base neighbor in the sample; base qualities were not kept.

After removal of 6 bases from V and 3 bases from J, the junction retains 7 bases not matched to a gene. There are 14 amino acids in the CDR3, from cysteine to phenylalanine inclusive. Only CDR3 DNA is held: 42 bases, read in frame from base 1. CDR1 is given as DFQATT and CDR2 as SNEGSKA, both from the germline V gene (reference sequence). Here the chain combines TRBV20-1 and TRBJ2-7; 11 bases in the junction line up with TRBD2. The sample was blood, either unsorted or a sorted T cell fraction (not recorded which). This receptor was taken from a male donor with ankylosing spondylitis. The DNA sequence is as follows: TGCAGTGCCCAGGGGGGGACTAGCGGCTACGAGCAGTACTTC. Its translation is CSAQGGTSGYEQYF.